This T cell receptor (beta chain) stems from a study of siplizumab effects on memory and regulatory T cells. The overall study: Paired mixed lymphocyte reaction conditions consisted of siplizumab at roughly 1 ug/mL or no drug. The study, taken as a whole, reports: Controls had 25% to 30% Treg-derived mappable alloreactive CD4+ clones on average, versus approximately 69% with siplizumab. Naive T cells apparently outstripped memory cells in diversity and seemed major alloresponse contributors.

In the mixed lymphocyte reaction, cells were cocultured for 5 to 7 days at 37°C. Investigators stained responder PBMCs with CFSE and stimulator PBMCs with Violet Dye, then mixed them 1:1. The data were produced by immunoSEQ multiplex PCR, yet TCRdb's version contains in-frame clones alone and is incomplete. The table has roughly 13,000 clones, about 49% seen once. This clone showed up just once. Its antigen is not known. The germline V gene encodes CDR1 MNHNS and CDR2 SASEGT. The CDR3 runs to 14 residues. V shed 3 bases, J shed 7 bases, and the junction held 4 bases outside the gene matches. Sequencing used CFSE-low (dividing) CD4+ T cells sorted from an allogeneic mixed lymphocyte reaction. This chain connects TRBV6-1 to TRBJ1-4; TRBD1 matches at 8 bases. The receptor comes from a human donor in good health; the cells came from an allogeneic mixed lymphocyte reaction. CDR3 residues: CASSEQGASEKLFF. In DNA, the CDR3 is TGTGCCAGCAGTGAGCAGGGGGCGAGTGAAAAACTGTTTTTT.